The 2 T cell receptor beta chains below were found in one sample sequenced in a study of T cells in Graves' hyperthyroidism and ophthalmopathy. What was amplified from RNA transcripts were TCR beta CDR3 regions. The HTBI set primed first-round TCR CDR3 RT-PCR. Using its own MiXCR run on the multiplex PCR reads, TCRdb lists one record per CDR3 protein. This table has 660,000 or so distinct CDR3 sequences, more than 20% appearing once. The sample consisted of blood. These receptors all come from a man aged 25 to 45 with Graves' ophthalmopathy.

This rearrangement joins TRBV19 to TRBJ2-7; 11 bases line up with TRBD2. CDR1 and CDR2 (germline): LNHDA, SQIVND (reference sequence). V was clipped by 0 bases and J by 5 bases; unmatched bases: 6. This CDR3 is built from 16 residues. The CDR3 coding sequence is TGTGCCAGTAGTATAGACAGACTAGCGGGAATGAACGAGCAGTACTTC. The encoded protein is CASSIDRLAGMNEQYF.

This clonotype was detected only a few times. This sequence joins TRBV7-3 and TRBJ2-3; D remains ambiguous. V was pared by 5 bases and J by 5 bases, with 11 bases between. The CDR3 has 13 residues. Germline V gene sequence: CDR1 SGHTA, CDR2 FQGTGA. CDR3 residues: CASSVSFGDTQYF. CDR3 bases: TGTGCCAGCAGCGTATCCTTCGGAGATACGCAGTATTTT.